This T cell receptor beta chain was found in a study of T cell changes during pregnancy in multiple sclerosis (dated by TCRdb to between 2019 and 2020). In terms of the full investigation: The study looked at changes in the T cell repertoire across pregnancy in women with multiple sclerosis.

V drops 7 bases and J drops 5 bases, leaving 17 bases in between. Including cysteine and phenylalanine, the CDR3 has 14 amino acids. Solely the CDR3 DNA is kept, with 42 bases framed from the first base. Taken from the germline V gene, the CDR1 and CDR2 loops are WSHSY and SAAADI. The library was obtained by the immunoSEQ multiplex PCR assay. This immuneACCESS table, as held by TCRdb, lists in-frame sequences with V and J called but not all clones. Of the missing ones, under half trace to an unresolved V gene in checked studies; the others have no known cause. This sample holds 30,000 or so clones; around nine tenths were observed only once. Approximately 5.4% of the sample goes to the ten largest clones. As to this clone: Its cognate antigen has yet to be identified. No base quality information exists; no much larger clone differs at one position.

The source was CD8+ T cells from peripheral blood mononuclear cells, collected in the first trimester of pregnancy. Recombination joined TRBV10-2 with TRBJ1-1; TRBD1 might be the D gene, on 5 matching bases. The receptor comes from a female donor with multiple sclerosis, enrolled in a pregnancy study. The nucleotide sequence reads as follows: TGCGCCAGCAATTACCACCGGGGGAGTACTGAAGCTTTCTTT. Its product reads: CASNYHRGSTEAFF.